These T cell receptor beta chains were read from a single sample in a study of T cells in localized non-small cell lung cancer. Method: immunoSEQ multiplex PCR; TCRdb's copy keeps in-frame clones and lacks some. Of about 41,000 clones in the sample, approximately 80% are singletons; the top ten hold almost 8%. The specimen comprised PBMCs, sampled before any cancer treatment. These receptors came from a man aged 40 to 70 with stage II lung adenocarcinoma. Each CDR3 is given with its conserved first and last residue. The D gene is left open where the match is weak. Not every row has a clone size; where given, it reads once, few, many or a size class.

v_gene	d_gene	j_gene	abundance	CDR3nt	CDR3aa
TRBV19	.	TRBJ1-5	.	TGTGCCAGTACCCTCAGCGAGGGGTTGGGTAGCAATCAGCCCCAGCATTTT	CASTLSEGLGSNQPQHF
TRBV5-4	.	TRBJ1-3	.	TGTGCCAGCAGCTTGGACAGCCGGCCTGGAAACACCATATATTTT	CASSLDSRPGNTIYF
TRBV19	TRBD2	TRBJ2-3	.	TGTGCCAGTAGCGAAGGGACTAGCGGCACAGATACGCAGTATTTT	CASSEGTSGTDTQYF
TRBV27	.	TRBJ2-3	once	TGTGCCAGCAGTTTTCCAGGGAGAGATACGCAGTATTTT	CASSFPGRDTQYF
TRBV18	.	TRBJ1-1	.	TGTGCCAGCTCACCACAAGGGGCAGGGGCTGAAGCTTTCTTT	CASSPQGAGAEAFF
TRBV19	.	TRBJ1-4	.	TGTGCCAGTAGTAGCATCGAGGGGATGATGGAAAAACTGTTTTTT	CASSSIEGMMEKLFF
TRBV5-6	.	TRBJ2-7	once	TGTGCCAGCAGCTTGATCTACGAGCAGTACTTC	CASSLIYEQYF
TRBV6-5	TRBD2	TRBJ2-1	.	TGTGCCAGCAGGGGAGGGAGCTCCTACAATGAGCAGTTCTTC	CASRGGSSYNEQFF
TRBV9	TRBD2	TRBJ2-7	.	TGTGCCAGCAGCGTAGGTTGGGAGGGCTGGTACGAGCAGTACTTC	CASSVGWEGWYEQYF
TRBV19	TRBD2	TRBJ2-5	.	TGTGCCAGTAGTATCCGTCGCAGCGGGAGGGAGTCTCAGTACTTC	CASSIRRSGRESQYF
TRBV6-5	TRBD1	TRBJ1-2	.	TGTGCCAGCAGTTACTCCGGGACAGGGGGCGGCTACACCTTC	CASSYSGTGGGYTF
TRBV9	.	TRBJ2-3	medium-sized	TGTGCCAGCAGCACATCCGACAGGGATACGCAGTATTTT	CASSTSDRDTQYF
TRBV7-2	.	TRBJ2-7	once	TGTGCCAGCAGCCTCCAGGGAGCGGGCAAGAGAGAGCAGTACTTC	CASSLQGAGKREQYF
TRBV12-1	.	TRBJ2-7	.	TGTGCCAGCAGCTCCATCTACGAGCAGTACTTC	CASSSIYEQYF
TRBV5-1	TRBD1	TRBJ2-3	.	TGCGCCAGCAGCTTGGGACAGGGTAGCACAGATACGCAGTATTTT	CASSLGQGSTDTQYF
TRBV6-5	TRBD2	TRBJ2-7	.	TGTGCCAGCAGTTACTCGAAATCTAGCGGATCTGAAGAGCAGTACTTC	CASSYSKSSGSEEQYF
TRBV5-1	.	TRBJ2-7	.	TGCGCCAGCAGCTTAGGTTTCGGAGGGGCCTACGAGCAGTACTTC	CASSLGFGGAYEQYF
TRBV10-3	.	TRBJ2-1	.	TGTGCCACTCGCAGGGGAAATGAGCAGTTCTTC	CATRRGNEQFF
TRBV5-6	.	TRBJ2-5	.	TGTGCCAGCAGCTTTAGAGGGCAAGAGACCCAGTACTTC	CASSFRGQETQYF
TRBV7-9	.	TRBJ2-6	.	TGTGCCAGCAGCCTCGTGGGCTCTGGGGCCAACGTCCTGACTTTC	CASSLVGSGANVLTF
TRBV9	.	TRBJ2-5	.	TGTGCCAGCAGCGTAGGCCTAGATTGGTTGGAGACCCAGTACTTC	CASSVGLDWLETQYF
TRBV2	TRBD1	TRBJ1-5	.	TGTGCCAGCAGCCCTGGGACAGGGAGCCAGCCCCAGCATTTT	CASSPGTGSQPQHF
TRBV6-5	.	TRBJ2-7	.	TGTGCCAGCAGTTACTCGTGGGGGACACTATCCTACGAGCAGTACTTC	CASSYSWGTLSYEQYF
TRBV2	.	TRBJ2-5	.	TGTGCCAGCAGTGAATACGGTACGGAGACCCAGTACTTC	CASSEYGTETQYF
TRBV7-8	TRBD2	TRBJ2-1	.	TGTGCCAGCAGCCTTGGGGGACTAGCGGGAGAGATTGAGCAGTTCTTC	CASSLGGLAGEIEQFF
TRBV6-1	TRBD1	TRBJ1-1	medium-sized	TGTGCCAGCAGTACGACAGGGGGCCGCACTGAAGCTTTCTTT	CASSTTGGRTEAFF
TRBV6-5	TRBD1	TRBJ1-6	.	TGTGCCAGCAGTCCCCTCCAGGGGGCTCTTTCACCCCTCCACTTT	CASSPLQGALSPLHF
TRBV27	.	TRBJ2-5	.	TGTGCCAGCAGGACAGCCCAAGAGACCCAGTACTTC	CASRTAQETQYF
TRBV27	TRBD2	TRBJ2-3	.	TGTGCCAGCAGTCCCCTGGGAGCGGGAGGGTCAGATACGCAGTATTTT	CASSPLGAGGSDTQYF
TRBV11-2	TRBD1	TRBJ1-2	once	TGTGCCAGCAGCTCCCGGACAGGGGATGGAGGCTACACCTTC	CASSSRTGDGGYTF
TRBV6-5	TRBD1	TRBJ1-5	.	TGTGCCAGCAGTACCGACAGGGGGTATCAGCCCCAGCATTTT	CASSTDRGYQPQHF
TRBV27	.	TRBJ2-3	.	TGTGCCAGCAGTTTAAGGGGTCAAGATACGCAGTATTTT	CASSLRGQDTQYF
TRBV30	TRBD2	TRBJ2-5	.	TGTGCCTGGAGGGCGGGGGGGCCGGAGACCCAGTACTTC	CAWRAGGPETQYF
TRBV6-5	.	TRBJ1-1	.	TGTGCCAGCAGTTACTCGACCGAGGACACCGAAGCTTTCTTT	CASSYSTEDTEAFF
TRBV7-2	.	TRBJ2-2	.	TGTGCCAGCAGCTCCCCTGTGGCTAGTAGGTCAGCCGGGGAGCTGTTTTTT	CASSSPVASRSAGELFF
TRBV7-2	.	TRBJ2-4	.	TGTGCCAGCAGTTTGGGGGGACTAGCCAAAAACATTCAGTACTTC	CASSLGGLAKNIQYF
TRBV6-5	TRBD1	TRBJ2-7	once	TGTGCCAGCAGTTCTCCCCCCGACAGGGCCCACGAGCAGTACTTC	CASSSPPDRAHEQYF
TRBV9	TRBD2	TRBJ2-1	.	TGTGCCAGCAGCGTAGCCAGCGGGGGGGCCGGTGAGCAGTTCTTC	CASSVASGGAGEQFF
TRBV18	.	TRBJ2-2	once	TGTGCCAGCTCGCAATCCCCAGTCTCGAACACCGGGGAGCTGTTTTTT	CASSQSPVSNTGELFF
TRBV7-9	.	TRBJ2-1	.	TGTGCCAGCAGCCTCTCCTCGCGGGATAACAATGAGCAGTTCTTC	CASSLSSRDNNEQFF
TRBV7-9	.	TRBJ1-4	.	TGTGCCAGCAGCTTAGGAGACGGGGGTTATAATGAAAAACTGTTTTTT	CASSLGDGGYNEKLFF
TRBV29-1	.	TRBJ2-7	few	TGCAGCGTTAAGACACGGATTAACGAGCAGTACTTC	CSVKTRINEQYF
TRBV7-8	TRBD2	TRBJ2-1	.	TGTGCCAGCAGCTTAAGAAGACTAGCTTACTACAATGAGCAGTTCTTC	CASSLRRLAYYNEQFF
TRBV28	.	TRBJ2-1	.	TGTGCCAGCCTCGGGGTTTTTAAGAGTTACTACAATGAGCAGTTCTTC	CASLGVFKSYYNEQFF
TRBV7-8	.	TRBJ1-1	.	TGTGCCAGCAGCTCAGCGGGGGGTCCTCGCGTCGTTTTCTTT	CASSSAGGPRVVFF
TRBV5-1	TRBD1	TRBJ1-6	.	TGCGCCAGCACTCGGACAGGGGTGTCTAATTCACCCCTCCACTTT	CASTRTGVSNSPLHF
TRBV15	.	TRBJ1-3	.	TGTGCCACCAGCAGACAGGGAACGATAGGAAACACCATATATTTT	CATSRQGTIGNTIYF
TRBV5-1	.	TRBJ2-3	.	TGCGCCAGCAGCTTGGATCGGCTAGCCCCAGATACGCAGTATTTT	CASSLDRLAPDTQYF
TRBV28	TRBD2	TRBJ2-7	.	TGTGCCAGCAGTTTGATAACTAGCGGGAGGAGGAACGAGCAGTACTTC	CASSLITSGRRNEQYF
TRBV9	TRBD1	TRBJ2-7	.	TGTGCCAGCAGCGCTTTTATCCGGGACAGTCTGTACGAGCAGTACTTC	CASSAFIRDSLYEQYF
TRBV6-1	TRBD1	TRBJ2-5	once	TGTGCCAGCAACTCCGGGACAGGGGGCGGAGAGACCCAGTACTTC	CASNSGTGGGETQYF
TRBV28	.	TRBJ2-7	.	TGTGCCAGCAGTTTACTCAGCAGGGCCCCCAACGAGCAGTACTTC	CASSLLSRAPNEQYF
TRBV5-6	.	TRBJ2-3	once	TGTGCCAGCAGCTCGAACCTACAGGGGAGGGTCACAGATACGCAGTATTTT	CASSSNLQGRVTDTQYF
TRBV28	TRBD2	TRBJ2-7	.	TGTGCCAGCAGCACTAGCGGGAGGCTGTACTTC	CASSTSGRLYF
TRBV5-1	.	TRBJ1-1	.	TGCGCCAGCAGCTTGGTGGGGGGACCGATGAACACTGAAGCTTTCTTT	CASSLVGGPMNTEAFF